Listed below are T cell receptor beta chains from one sample, sequenced in a study of human T cells and chemical hapten exposure. MiXCR was run by TCRdb on the RACE reads, yielding one entry per CDR3 protein. This sample yields 180,000 or so distinct CDR3 sequences, of which about 31% are seen a single time; roughly 3% belongs to the top ten. Sequences were derived from whole blood, sampled in connection with sensitization to the hapten diphenylcyclopropenone (DPC). These TCRs come from a woman between 25 and 40 years old with alopecia areata. Some clones in this sample may be carry-over from other donors' samples. Both conserved end residues are part of each CDR3. Only part of the rows carry a size: once, few, many, or a class if the clone is expanded.

v_gene: TRBV6-1; j_gene: TRBJ1-2; abundance: -; CDR3aa: CASSEALQTNYGYTF
v_gene: TRBV2; j_gene: TRBJ2-2; abundance: -; CDR3aa: CASILGPNTGELFF
v_gene: TRBV29-1; j_gene: TRBJ2-1; abundance: few; CDR3aa: CSVARGQGNEQFF
v_gene: TRBV20-1; j_gene: TRBJ2-7; abundance: -; CDR3aa: CSAGRHSYEQYF
v_gene: TRBV20-1; j_gene: TRBJ1-5; abundance: -; CDR3aa: CSARDGNSNQPQHF
v_gene: TRBV2; j_gene: TRBJ1-5; abundance: -; CDR3aa: CASSEGVFTDQPQHF
v_gene: TRBV10-1; j_gene: TRBJ1-1; abundance: few; CDR3aa: CASSLQGVGTEAFF
v_gene: TRBV12-3/TRBV12-4; j_gene: TRBJ1-1; abundance: -; CDR3aa: CASSYQRGAFF
v_gene: TRBV7-3; j_gene: TRBJ2-1; abundance: few; CDR3aa: CASSLNRVGEQFF
v_gene: TRBV7-2; j_gene: TRBJ2-1; abundance: -; CDR3aa: CASSPRRDGNEQFF
v_gene: TRBV20-1; j_gene: TRBJ2-4; abundance: -; CDR3aa: CSATSGGPVAIQYF
v_gene: TRBV7-9; j_gene: TRBJ2-1; abundance: many; CDR3aa: CASSDGGNEQFF
v_gene: TRBV18; j_gene: TRBJ2-2; abundance: -; CDR3aa: CASSPSTWETGELFF
v_gene: TRBV6-2/TRBV6-3; j_gene: TRBJ2-1; abundance: few; CDR3aa: CASIRTGTGNEQFF
v_gene: TRBV29-1; j_gene: TRBJ1-1; abundance: once; CDR3aa: CSLGQGEAFF
v_gene: TRBV7-2; j_gene: TRBJ2-5; abundance: -; CDR3aa: CASLGGGQETQYF
v_gene: TRBV15; j_gene: TRBJ2-5; abundance: few; CDR3aa: CATSRGETQYF
v_gene: TRBV20-1; j_gene: TRBJ2-2; abundance: -; CDR3aa: CSARVRERVAGELFF
v_gene: TRBV11-2; j_gene: TRBJ2-1; abundance: -; CDR3aa: CASSLDLGNEQFF
v_gene: TRBV10-3; j_gene: TRBJ2-5; abundance: -; CDR3aa: CAISEFSGETQYF
v_gene: TRBV18; j_gene: TRBJ1-2; abundance: -; CDR3aa: CASSPFTGRDYGYTF
v_gene: TRBV10-3; j_gene: TRBJ2-2; abundance: few; CDR3aa: CATESGLDTGELFF
v_gene: TRBV7-2; j_gene: TRBJ1-2; abundance: -; CDR3aa: CASSYYQPTRGYTF
v_gene: TRBV7-8; j_gene: TRBJ2-5; abundance: few; CDR3aa: CASSLVALGARGAQETQYF
v_gene: TRBV28; j_gene: TRBJ2-2; abundance: -; CDR3aa: CASRNRDPGTGELFF
v_gene: TRBV10-3; j_gene: TRBJ1-5; abundance: few; CDR3aa: CAISPGGGDQPQHF
v_gene: TRBV18; j_gene: TRBJ1-5; abundance: -; CDR3aa: CASSVGRDSNQPQHF
v_gene: TRBV28; j_gene: TRBJ1-2; abundance: -; CDR3aa: CASSFFQDGYTF
v_gene: TRBV6-2/TRBV6-3; j_gene: TRBJ1-5; abundance: -; CDR3aa: CASSVLTGFNQPQHF
v_gene: TRBV5-1; j_gene: TRBJ2-1; abundance: -; CDR3aa: CASSWDVAEQFF
v_gene: TRBV7-2; j_gene: TRBJ1-4; abundance: few; CDR3aa: CASSTMGGSFNEKLFF